The clone carrying this T cell receptor beta chain was counted at least ten times. J lost 0 bases, V lost 1 base, and 5 bases had no gene match. The CDR3 sequence is 16 residues long. Germline V gives CDR1 MNHEY, CDR2 SMNVEV (reference sequence). This sample was taken from a study of spatial heterogeneity in lung cancer. In the study overall: Each time, sequencing found more beta-chain sequences than alpha-chain sequences. The mean occurrence of each unique TCR and UMI combination in raw reads exceeded nine.

The time point: sample taken at primary tumor resection. Donors were some 72 untreated early-stage non-small cell lung cancer patients. Each CDR3 protein is one row after TCRdb ran MiXCR on the 5' RACE reads. The sample holds roughly 13,000 distinct CDR3 sequences, around 4.1% seen once. The source of this sequence is a male donor with early-stage non-small cell lung cancer. Sequenced material: PBMCs, taken at surgery. The V call is TRBV27, the J call TRBJ2-5; TRBD1 aligns across 7 bases. CDR3 protein: CASSLYWTGDQETQYF. CDR3 DNA: TGTGCCAGCAGTTTATATTGGACAGGAGACCAAGAGACCCAGTACTTC.